A single T cell receptor (beta chain) is shown here with its context. Its antigen is still unknown. The entry originates in a study of cytomegalovirus exposure and HLA in healthy donors. Study-level information: Most genotyped donors, around 78% of 398, had Caucasian-associated genetic ancestry.

Study results and caveats: Previous analysis showed most TCR beta V segments were productive about 87% or about 30% of the time. Later on, an analysis tied 18,000 or so TCR beta sequences to HLA alleles at 0.05 false discovery rate.

PCR used 60 Vbeta primers and 13 Jbeta primers. TCRdb's copy holds only in-frame clones and misses some; the assay was immunoSEQ multiplex PCR. In the table there are roughly 93,000 clones, approximately 79% of which are singletons. This TCR came from a male donor in good health and CMV-seronegative. Sample: PBMCs.

CDR3 sequence reads: CAISEMSGIDEQFF. CDR3 nucleotide sequence: TGTGCCATCAGTGAAATGAGCGGGATCGATGAGCAGTTCTTC. The rearrangement uses TRBV10-3 and TRBJ2-1; 7 nucleotides line up with TRBD2. The CDR3 covers 14 residues. The junction had 7 bases not matched to a gene; V was cut back by 3 bases and J by 8 bases. The germline V gene encodes CDR1 ENHRY and CDR2 SYGVKD.